The 30 T cell receptor beta chains in this list originate from one sample, sequenced in a study of vaccination and CD4 T cells after COVID-19 (dated by TCRdb to 2021 to 2024). The sample's treatment or condition label, in plain terms: 10-day PBMC culture with coronavirus spike peptide pools or control peptides (ViraFEST assay). CD4+ T cells from unexposed donors were collected before the COVID-19 pandemic (2011-2018). The library was made by PCR. Sequencer: Illumina iSeq 100. TCR sequencing of DNA from cultured CD4+ T cells used the Oncomine TCR Beta short-read assay at the Johns Hopkins FTIC core. Genomic DNA was extracted from the cultured CD4+ T cells with the QIAamp micro DNA kit. TCRdb trimmed the raw reads at Q25, called clones with MiXCR and kept productive beta chains. Entries that share a CDR3 protein sequence are merged under the most common genes and DNA. The sample includes more than 8,500 distinct CDR3 sequences, with around two fifths observed a single time. Under 30% of the sample is in the top ten clones.

No antigen has been assigned to these receptors. Sequenced input: CD4+ T cells from blood, cultured in vitro. The receptors here all came from a human donor in good health.

This chain connects TRBV12-3 or TRBV12-4 to TRBJ1-2; 7 positions match TRBD1. The CDR3 extends over 15 amino acids. The V and J ends lost 5 bases and 5 bases, in that order; junction bases with no gene match: 11. In nucleotides, the CDR3 is TGTGCCAGCAGTCTCACAGGGGAATTGAGGTATGGCTACACCTTC. It is translated as CASSLTGELRYGYTF.

A few counts support this clonotype. The chain links TRBV5-4 to TRBJ1-2; TRBD1 might be the D (5 bases). The CDR3 runs 14 residues. CDR1 and CDR2 from the germline V gene are SGHNT and YYREEE (reference sequence). The V and J ends lost 4 bases and 5 bases respectively, with 15 bases between them. CDR3 sequence (DNA): TGTGCCAGCAGCCCGGGACTGGAGATGTATGGCTACACCTTC. Protein sequence: CASSPGLEMYGYTF.

For this clonotype: With a much larger clone just one base away, this may be a read error. This chain links TRBV7-6 with TRBJ2-5, with D hard to call. Germline CDR1 is SGHVS and CDR2 is FNYEAQ. This CDR3 comprises 12 residues. The CDR3, as DNA: TGTGGCAGCAGCTTAGGTTTGGAGACCCAGTACTTC. This gives the protein CGSSLGLETQYF.

There are a few counts of this clonotype. V and J are TRBV10-3 and TRBJ1-6; a weak D match, TRBD1 (5 bases). Germline CDR1 and CDR2: ENHRY and SYGVKD. The CDR3 sequence is 14 residues long. V lost 3 bases and J lost 5, with 8 bases in between. The CDR3 loop is CAISEQANNSPLHF. The CDR3 coding sequence is TGTGCCATCAGTGAACAGGCTAATAATTCACCCCTCCACTTT.

Written as DNA, the CDR3 is TGTGCCACGTACAGGGGGCTTGATGGCTACACCTTC. The encoded protein is CATYRGLDGYTF. The V call is TRBV6-1, the J call TRBJ1-2; 9 bases line up with TRBD1. CDR1 MNHNS and CDR2 SASEGT come from the germline V gene. The CDR3 length is 12 residues. Germline trimming cut 10 bases from V and 6 bases from J; bases unmatched to any gene: 6.

The chain recombines TRBV7-9 with TRBJ2-7, with 10 nucleotides matching TRBD2. Unmatched junction bases numbered 4, after V lost 5 bases and J lost 3 bases. Germline values: CDR1 SEHNR, CDR2 FQNEAQ (reference sequence). This CDR3 contains 14 residues. The CDR3 DNA follows: TGTGCCAGCAGCGGGGTAGCGGGAGGCTACGAGCAGTACTTC. Translating gives CASSGVAGGYEQYF.

This sequence joins TRBV7-9 and TRBJ2-1; 7 nucleotides align to TRBD2. V shed 0 bases, J shed 5 bases, and the junction held 4 bases outside the gene matches. CDR3 size: 15 residues. Germline assignment: CDR1 SEHNR and CDR2 FQNEAQ (reference sequence). CDR3 bases: TGTGCCAGCAGCTTAGCGTCTAGCGGCCACAATGAGCAGTTCTTC. It is translated as CASSLASSGHNEQFF.

This clonotype has a handful of counts. The chain uses TRBV20-1 and TRBJ2-2, with D perhaps being TRBD1 or TRBD2 (5 bases each). The CDR3 length is 18 residues. Germline-derived CDR1 and CDR2 are DFQATT and SNEGSKA (reference sequence). V was trimmed by 2 bases and J by 3 bases, leaving 22 bases between them. The CDR3 DNA sequence: TGCAGTGCTAGAAGTCTTGTATCGGGACGCCCCGACACCGGGGAGCTGTTTTTT. The encoded protein is CSARSLVSGRPDTGELFF.

This clonotype turned up a few times. The junction differs from germline at one of its ends, possibly a read error. The chain has TRBV11-2 and TRBJ1-6; no reliable D call. CDR3 size: 13 residues. Germline-derived CDR1 and CDR2 are SGHAT and FQNNGV. CDR3 coding DNA: TGTTCCAGCAGCATAATGGACCGCCAGCCCCTCCACTTT. It is translated as CSSSIMDRQPLHF.

This clonotype was observed a single time. The DNA of the CDR3 is TGCAGCGTTTCCGTGGTGTCCGGGGAGCTGTTTTTT. It specifies CSVSVVSGELFF. This chain joins TRBV29-1 and TRBJ2-2; no definite D call. Germline-derived CDR1 and CDR2 are SQVTM and ANQGSEA. This CDR3 region has 12 residues. With 5 bases removed from V and 6 bases from J, the gap between germline ends came to 10 bases.

The chain is built from TRBV30 and TRBJ1-1; D unresolved. The germline CDR1 and CDR2 sequences are GTSNPN and SVGIG (reference sequence). The length of the CDR3 is 14 residues. Trimming stripped 2 bases from V and 1 base from J, with 11 bases between. CDR3 sequence: CAWSINVQNTEAFF. The DNA of the CDR3 is TGTGCCTGGAGTATCAACGTCCAGAACACTGAAGCTTTCTTT.

This clonotype was picked up a small number of times. The V and J genes are TRBV6-2 or TRBV6-3 and TRBJ2-3; 10 bases are shared with TRBD1. Looked up from germline, CDR1 is MNHEY and CDR2 is SVGEGT. J was trimmed by 6 bases and V by 4 bases; bases with no gene match: 10. CDR3 length: 16 amino acids. The CDR3 sequence: CASSWGPGQGKDTQYF. The CDR3 coding sequence is TGTGCCAGCAGTTGGGGACCGGGACAGGGGAAGGATACGCAGTATTTT.

V usage is TRBV5-4 and J usage is TRBJ2-3; TRBD2 agrees at 11 bases. The V segment lost 4 bases and the J segment 5 bases; nucleotides outside the gene matches: 6. The length of the CDR3 is 15 residues. Germline CDR1 is SGHNT and CDR2 is YYREEE (reference sequence). The DNA of the CDR3 is TGTGCCAGCAGCCAAGAAGGACTAGCGGGAGATACGCAGTATTTT. Translating gives CASSQEGLAGDTQYF.

The chain combines TRBV6-1 with TRBJ1-6, with D possibly TRBD1 on 6 matching bases. This CDR3 has 14 amino acids. In germline, CDR1 is MNHNS, CDR2 SASEGT. The V end was cut by 6 bases, the J end by 7 bases, with 13 bases between. CDR3 nucleotide sequence: TGTGCCAGCAGCGGGCGACAGGCAAATTCACCCCTCCACTTT. It codes for CASSGRQANSPLHF.

The chain uses TRBV20-1 and TRBJ1-2; 9 bases fit TRBD1. The V and J ends lost 6 bases and 7 bases, in that order; junction bases with no gene match: 9. Germline CDR1 is DFQATT and CDR2 is SNEGSKA (reference sequence). The CDR3 totals 13 residues. This CDR3 reads CSAVTTGQGGYTF. CDR3 nucleotides: TGCAGTGCCGTTACAACGGGACAGGGTGGCTACACCTTC.

The chain has TRBV21-1 and TRBJ2-5; the table names TRBD2, a call not compared with the DNA. TRBV21-1 is recorded as a pseudogene. The CDR3 sequence is 13 residues long. The CDR3 here is CASRGLAEETQYF. DNA of the CDR3: TGTGCCAGCAGGGGGCTAGCGGAAGAGACCCAGTACTTC.

This clonotype was counted between two and nine times. V usage is TRBV28 and J usage is TRBJ2-5; 7 nucleotides match TRBD1. Germline V lookup: CDR1 MDHEN, CDR2 SYDVKM. The ends lost 2 bases at V and 5 bases at J; junction bases unmatched: 8. CDR3 length: 15 amino acids. CDR3 in DNA: TGTGCCAGCAGTTTACCAGGGGGAAGGTGGGAGACCCAGTACTTC. Amino acid sequence: CASSLPGGRWETQYF.

This rearrangement joins TRBV20-1 to TRBJ2-1, with 7 bases that match TRBD2. There are 14 residues in the CDR3. Germline CDR1 reads DFQATT; CDR2 reads SNEGSKA (reference sequence). With V trimmed by 3 bases and J by 3 bases, 5 bases remained unmatched. CDR3: CSASFREVYNEQFF. The CDR3 DNA sequence: TGCAGTGCTAGTTTCCGGGAGGTCTACAATGAGCAGTTCTTC.

This clonotype has only a few counts. The rearrangement links TRBV6-2 or TRBV6-3 to TRBJ2-7, with D uncertain. The V gene lost 0 bases and the J gene lost 1 base, with 10 bases spanning the gap. This CDR3 region has 15 residues. Germline CDR1 reads MNHEY; CDR2 reads SVGEGT. The CDR3 coding sequence is TGTGCCAGCAGTTACTCATACCAACCTTCCTACGAGCAGTACTTC. It is translated as CASSYSYQPSYEQYF.

This chain joins TRBV19 and TRBJ2-5; the D gene is possibly TRBD1 (6 bases). Germline lookup yields CDR1 LNHDA and CDR2 SQIVND (reference sequence). The CDR3 has 17 residues. V dropped 7 bases and J dropped 2 bases, with 23 bases sitting between them. The CDR3 loop is CASTRGTGLTNQETQYF. DNA for the CDR3: TGTGCCAGTACGAGAGGAACAGGGCTAACAAATCAAGAGACCCAGTACTTC.

V and J are TRBV29-1 and TRBJ2-5; either TRBD1 or TRBD2 may supply D (5 bases each). Trimming removed 8 bases at V and 5 bases at J, with 18 bases between. Germline V lookup: CDR1 SQVTM, CDR2 ANQGSEA. The CDR3 consists of 13 residues. The CDR3 DNA reads TGCAGCACCGACGGGGCAGGCGAGGAGACCCAGTACTTC. Translated, it gives CSTDGAGEETQYF. Full variable domain (rest looked up from reference TRBV29-1 and TRBJ2-5): SAVISQKPSRDICQRGTSLTIQCQVDSQVTMMFWYRQQPGQSLTLIATANQGSEATYESGFVIDKFPISRPNLTFSTLTVSNMSPEDSSIYLCSTDGAGEETQYFGPGTRLLVL.

By frequency in the sample, this clonotype is medium-sized. The chain couples TRBV19 to TRBJ1-5; a possible D gene is TRBD1 (6 bases). This CDR3 is 15 amino acids long. Germline CDR1 and CDR2: LNHDA and SQIVND (reference sequence). The V end was cut by 5 bases, the J end by 4 bases, with 15 bases between. This CDR3 is CASSPGTRGNQPQHF. CDR3 bases: TGTGCCAGTAGTCCAGGGACTAGGGGGAATCAGCCCCAGCATTTT. Full variable domain (outside the CDR3, taken from reference TRBV19 and TRBJ1-5): DGGITQSPKYLFRKEGQNVTLSCEQNLNHDAMYWYRQDPGQGLRLIYYSQIVNDFQKGDIAEGYSVSREKKESFPLTVTSAQKNPTAFYLCASSPGTRGNQPQHFGDGTRLSIL.

This chain uses TRBV20-1 with TRBJ2-3, with TRBD2 matching over 7 bases. The CDR3 is 15 amino acids. In germline, CDR1 is DFQATT, CDR2 SNEGSKA (reference sequence). V lost 1 base and J lost 0; bases outside the gene matches: 4. The CDR3 region is CSARVPGGSTDTQYF. CDR3 DNA: TGCAGTGCTAGAGTGCCGGGGGGTAGCACAGATACGCAGTATTTT.

This chain uses TRBV19 with TRBJ2-4; 8 bases match TRBD1. Germline trimming cut 8 bases from V and 6 bases from J; bases unmatched to any gene: 6. The length of the CDR3 is 13 residues. Germline values: CDR1 LNHDA, CDR2 SQIVND (reference sequence). CDR3 coding DNA: TGTGCCAGTTCCAGGGGGCAAGGAAACATTCAGTACTTC. Amino acid sequence: CASSRGQGNIQYF.

V and J are TRBV20-1 and TRBJ2-1, with 11 nucleotides matching TRBD2. Trimming at V came to 0 bases and at J to 6 bases, leaving 4 bases not matched to a gene. The CDR3 consists of 15 residues. Looked up from germline, CDR1 is DFQATT and CDR2 is SNEGSKA (reference sequence). In DNA, the CDR3 is TGCAGTGCTAGAGATGGGACTAGCGGAATCAATGAGCAGTTCTTC. Translated, it gives CSARDGTSGINEQFF.

Only a few counts were recorded for this clonotype. The chain uses TRBV11-2 and TRBJ1-2; D is uncertain. Trimming shortened V by 5 bases and J by 1 base, and 17 bases separated the two germline ends. The CDR3 totals 16 residues. Germline V lookup: CDR1 SGHAT, CDR2 FQNNGV. DNA of the CDR3: TGTGCCAGCAGCCTACCGACGAAAGGTGATAACTATGGCTACACCTTC. Translating it yields CASSLPTKGDNYGYTF.

The table lists this clonotype with a few counts. This chain joins TRBV7-2 and TRBJ2-7; D gene uncertain. The CDR3 loop spans 14 amino acids. Deletions cut 5 bases from V and 2 bases from J, with 13 bases between. The germline V gene has CDR1 SGHTA and CDR2 FQGNSA. CDR3 sequence: CASSPRGTTYEQYF. The CDR3 nucleotides read TGTGCCAGCAGCCCGAGAGGCACAACCTACGAGCAGTACTTC.

This clonotype occurred a few times. This chain joins TRBV20-1 and TRBJ2-5; weak D call: TRBD1 (6 bases). CDR3 length: 15 amino acids. Germline lookup yields CDR1 DFQATT and CDR2 SNEGSKA (reference sequence). The V end was cut by 1 base, the J end by 4 bases, with 16 bases between. CDR3 nucleotides: TGCAGTGCTAGAGGGGAACAGGGCATCGGAGAGACCCAGTACTTC. Its translation: CSARGEQGIGETQYF.

This clonotype was counted only a few times. J is TRBJ1-5 and V is TRBV6-1, with TRBD1 identical over 7 bases. CDR1 MNHNS and CDR2 SASEGT come from the germline V gene. V lost 8 bases and J lost 4; bases outside the gene matches: 8. The CDR3 runs to 14 residues. This chain's CDR3 is CASGRGGLNQPQHF. In DNA form, the CDR3 reads TGTGCCAGCGGCAGGGGGGGCCTAAATCAGCCCCAGCATTTT.

In nucleotides, the CDR3 is TGTGCCAGTAGTATTCGAGACAATGAGCAGTTCTTC. It specifies CASSIRDNEQFF. V usage is TRBV19 and J usage is TRBJ2-1; D gene ambiguous. V was clipped by 3 bases and J by 5 bases, with 5 bases between them. The germline CDR1 and CDR2 sequences are LNHDA and SQIVND (reference sequence). The CDR3 totals 12 residues.